The next 5 T cell receptor beta chains were all read from a single sample in a study of Ad26.COV2.S vaccination and SARS-CoV-2 variants. Treatment in this sample: about 20 received Ad26.COV2.S at low or high dose, single or two shots; about five received placebo; per-sample allocation not given. Day 63 after the first injection of vaccine or placebo was the sampling time. Assay used: immunoSEQ multiplex PCR; TCRdb lists only in-frame clones, some missing. The sample consists of about 350,000 clones, about 87% of them appearing once. This material consisted of peripheral blood, taken in a trial of Ad26.COV2.S vaccine versus placebo. These receptors originate from a person between 18 and 60 years old who received the Ad26.COV2.S COVID-19 vaccine or a placebo.

The J gene is TRBJ2-3, the V gene TRBV29-1, with D hard to call. Germline assignment: CDR1 SQVTM and CDR2 ANQGSEA. The V and J ends lost 5 bases and 1 base respectively, with 7 bases between them. CDR3 length equals 12 residues. CDR3 in DNA: TGCAGCGTTAGGCAGGGCACAGATACGCAGTATTTT. Translating it yields CSVRQGTDTQYF.

The rearrangement links TRBV18 to TRBJ1-6; D remains unclear. Germline-derived CDR1 and CDR2 are KGHSH and LQKENI. V was shortened by 11 bases and J by 10 bases, with 9 bases between the two germline ends. The CDR3 consists of 10 residues. CDR3 nucleotides: TGTGCCCCGTCGGGCTCACCCCTCCACTTT. This gives the protein CAPSGSPLHF.

The chain employs TRBV12-3 or TRBV12-4 and TRBJ1-1, with D unresolved. This CDR3 region has 13 residues. Trimming removed 5 bases at V and 8 bases at J, with 15 bases between. CDR3 region: CASSPRFQKEAFF. CDR3 DNA sequence: TGTGCCAGCAGTCCCCGTTTCCAGAAAGAAGCTTTCTTT.

V gene TRBV28 combines with J gene TRBJ1-1; 7 nucleotides align to TRBD1. Germline CDR1 reads MDHEN; CDR2 reads SYDVKM. V lost 4 bases to trimming and J lost 10 bases; unmatched junction nucleotides: 15. The CDR3 loop spans 15 amino acids. Written as DNA, the CDR3 is TGTGCCAGCAGTTCATCCAGCGTACAGGGGTTTAGAGCTTTCTTT. Amino acids: CASSSSSVQGFRAFF.

The chain couples TRBV4-2 to TRBJ2-7; 10 bases map to TRBD1. V gave up 3 bases and J gave up 5 bases; unmatched junction bases: 4. CDR1 and CDR2 (germline): LGHNA, YNFKEQ. The CDR3 sequence is 14 residues long. The CDR3 coding sequence is TGTGCCAGCAGCCAGAGGGACAGGGGAGACGAGCAGTACTTC. Its translation: CASSQRDRGDEQYF.